This T cell receptor beta chain was recorded in a study of response to subunit inactivated influenza vaccine. Study-level results: Only a handful of new T cells, the authors suggested, are recruited with each seasonal influenza vaccination.

TCRdb processed the RT-PCR reads anew with MiXCR; each CDR3 protein has one entry. The sample records about 830,000 distinct CDR3 sequences, less than 20% being singletons. With V trimmed by 6 bases and J by 8 bases, 8 bases remained unmatched. Germline-derived CDR1 and CDR2 are DFQATT and SNEGSKA (reference sequence). CDR3 length: 15 residues. As regards this clonotype: Its antigen is still unknown.

The sample here was PBMCs from blood, taken roughly 5 days after vaccination. This clonotype was obtained from a man between 45 and 60 years old who received an inactivated influenza vaccine. The chain joins TRBV20-1 to TRBJ2-1, with TRBD2 matching over 15 bases. DNA of the CDR3: TGCAGTGCCGGGGGACTAGCGGGAGGCCGTCATGAGCAGTTCTTC. Translating it yields CSAGGLAGGRHEQFF.